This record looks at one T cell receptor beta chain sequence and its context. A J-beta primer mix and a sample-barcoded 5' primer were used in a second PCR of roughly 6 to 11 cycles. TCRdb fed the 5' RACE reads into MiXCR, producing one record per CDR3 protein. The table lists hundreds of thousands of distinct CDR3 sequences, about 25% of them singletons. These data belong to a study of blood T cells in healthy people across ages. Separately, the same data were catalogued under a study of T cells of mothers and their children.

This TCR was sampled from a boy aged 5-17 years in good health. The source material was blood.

Here the CDR3 reads CSVEGGLGEQFF. CDR3 in DNA: TGCAGCGTTGAAGGAGGGTTGGGTGAGCAGTTCTTC. The chain carries TRBV29-1 and TRBJ2-1; D may be TRBD2 (5 bases). Germline CDR1 is SQVTM and CDR2 is ANQGSEA. CDR3 length: 12 amino acids. V lost 1 base and J 9 bases, leaving 10 bases between the germline ends.